Below are 17 T cell receptor beta chains sequenced from a single sample in a study of T-cell memory formation after mild COVID-19. MiXCR, run by TCRdb on the 5' RACE reads, gives a single entry per CDR3 protein. Counted here are around 390,000 distinct CDR3 sequences, around a sixth occurring once; the ten biggest clones make up roughly 21%. Sequencing was performed on PBMCs or a T cell subset sorted from them (not recorded which). The receptors were sampled from a man younger than 35 who had mild COVID-19 (a few samples of this study predate the infection). Cell type and time point are not known.

This clonotype was picked up a small number of times. V usage is TRBV7-2 and J usage is TRBJ2-1, with 14 bases fitting TRBD2. The ends lost 6 bases at V and 9 bases at J; junction bases unmatched: 10. Germline lookup yields CDR1 SGHTA and CDR2 FQGNSA. The CDR3 extends over 16 amino acids. The CDR3: CASRPRLAGGHTEQFF. CDR3 bases: TGTGCCAGCAGGCCTCGACTAGCGGGGGGGCATACTGAGCAGTTCTTC.

This clonotype was found many times. The chain couples TRBV3-1 to TRBJ2-2, with 7 bases identical to TRBD2. The CDR3 runs 15 residues. V lost 5 bases, J lost 1 base, and 4 bases stayed unmatched. Germline V gene sequence: CDR1 LGHDT, CDR2 YNNKEL (reference sequence). CDR3: CASSSGRGNTGELFF. The CDR3 DNA follows: TGTGCCAGCAGCTCGGGGAGGGGGAACACCGGGGAGCTGTTTTTT.

This clonotype appeared a few times. This sequence joins TRBV7-8 and TRBJ1-5; unclear D gene. V was shortened by 3 bases and J by 7 bases, with 10 bases between the two germline ends. Germline V gene data show CDR1 as SGHVS and CDR2 as FQNEAQ. The CDR3 contains 13 residues. The DNA of the CDR3 is TGTGCCAGCAGCTTGGGGTTTAGACAGCCCCAGCATTTT. Amino acid sequence: CASSLGFRQPQHF.

This clonotype was seen only a few times. The V gene is TRBV4-3, the J gene TRBJ2-3; maybe TRBD2 (6 bases). The germline V gene has CDR1 LGHNA and CDR2 YSLEER. V was shortened by 1 base and J by 1 base, with 9 bases between the two germline ends. The CDR3 is 15 residues long. The CDR3 sequence is CASSQVPGGTDTQYF. The CDR3 region has the DNA TGCGCCAGCAGCCAAGTACCGGGGGGCACAGATACGCAGTATTTT.

The rearrangement joins TRBV6-2 or TRBV6-3 to TRBJ2-5, with 8 bases identical to TRBD2. With V trimmed by 2 bases and J by 5 bases, 7 bases remained unmatched. CDR3 length: 15 residues. Germline CDR1 MNHEY, CDR2 SVGEGT. The CDR3 sequence: CASSYAGRGDETQYF. In DNA form, the CDR3 reads TGTGCCAGCAGTTACGCGGGGCGGGGGGACGAGACCCAGTACTTC.

V gene TRBV20-1 combines with J gene TRBJ1-1; D uncertain. Germline CDR1 and CDR2: DFQATT and SNEGSKA (reference sequence). CDR3 length: 12 amino acids. The DNA of the CDR3 is TGCAGCGTCAGCTCTGGGAACACTGAAGCTTTCTTT. Its translation: CSVSSGNTEAFF.

V usage is TRBV7-9 and J usage is TRBJ1-2; D not resolved. With 1 base removed from V and 4 bases from J, the gap between germline ends came to 13 bases. CDR3 length equals 15 residues. Germline-derived CDR1 and CDR2 are SEHNR and FQNEAQ (reference sequence). CDR3 protein: CASSLEAGFIYGYTF. The CDR3 DNA reads TGTGCCAGCAGCTTAGAAGCAGGTTTCATCTATGGCTACACCTTC.

The J gene is TRBJ2-5, the V gene TRBV7-2, with D perhaps TRBD2 (6 bases). Trimming left V 0 bases short and J 7 bases short, with 18 bases between. The length of the CDR3 is 16 residues. Germline CDR1 reads SGHTA; CDR2 reads FQGNSA. CDR3 protein: CASSLASRGTGGTQYF. CDR3 nucleotide sequence: TGTGCCAGCAGCTTAGCGTCTAGAGGGACTGGGGGGACCCAGTACTTC.

This clonotype came up a few times. This chain joins TRBV12-3 or TRBV12-4 and TRBJ2-1; the D is unclear. The CDR3 length is 14 residues. V was clipped by 6 bases and J by 0 bases, with 9 bases between them. CDR3 protein: CASRRTASYNEQFF. The DNA of the CDR3 is TGTGCCAGCAGACGGACGGCCTCCTACAATGAGCAGTTCTTC.

This clonotype was counted at least ten times. The chain has TRBV5-1 and TRBJ2-7, with 7 bases fitting TRBD1. The junction had 2 bases not matched to a gene; V was cut back by 2 bases and J by 0 bases. The length of the CDR3 is 14 residues. From germline, CDR1 is SGHRS and CDR2 YFSETQ. The chain's CDR3 is CASSFPGGSYEQYF. In nucleotides, the CDR3 is TGCGCCAGCAGCTTTCCAGGGGGCTCCTACGAGCAGTACTTC.

Only a few counts were recorded for this clonotype. The junction differs from germline at one of its ends, possibly a read error. V usage is TRBV7-9 and J usage is TRBJ2-1; D is uncertain. This CDR3 comprises 8 residues. Germline values: CDR1 SEHNR, CDR2 FQNEAQ (reference sequence). This chain's CDR3 is CASSLTRF. As DNA, the CDR3 is TGTGCCAGCAGCCTGACCAGATTC.

This clonotype was detected a few times. This rearrangement joins TRBV29-1 to TRBJ2-1; unclear D gene. The CDR3 is 12 residues long. Germline CDR1 and CDR2: SQVTM and ANQGSEA. The V end lost 7 bases, the J end lost 4 bases, and 11 bases lay between the germline ends. Here the CDR3 DNA reads TGCAGCGGCCTGAGCCAGTACAATGAGCAGTTCTTC. It yields the protein CSGLSQYNEQFF.

The rearrangement joins TRBV12-3 or TRBV12-4 to TRBJ1-5; D call uncertain. V was trimmed by 5 bases and J by 7 bases, leaving 9 bases between them. This CDR3 spans 12 amino acids. The CDR3 reads CASSSGEQPQHF. The CDR3 bases are TGTGCCAGCAGTAGTGGTGAGCAGCCCCAGCATTTT.

The rearrangement uses TRBV15 and TRBJ2-1; D perhaps matches TRBD2 (6 bases). Germline assignment: CDR1 LNHNV and CDR2 YYDKDF (reference sequence). V dropped 2 bases and J dropped 8 bases, with 13 bases sitting between them. The CDR3 extends over 14 amino acids. CDR3 bases: TGTGCCACCAGCAGAAATCCGGGGGACGATGAGCAGTTCTTC. Translation gives CATSRNPGDDEQFF. Based on the CDR3 plus reference TRBV15 and TRBJ2-1, the full variable domain is DAMVIQNPRYQVTQFGKPVTLSCSQTLNHNVMYWYQQKSSQAPKLLFHYYDKDFNNEADTPDNFQSRRPNTSFCFLDIRSPGLGDTAMYLCATSRNPGDDEQFFGPGTRLTVL.

In this sample, this clonotype turned up a few times. The chain uses TRBV20-1 and TRBJ2-1; D uncertain. This CDR3 comprises 15 residues. Per the germline V gene, CDR1 is DFQATT and CDR2 is SNEGSKA (reference sequence). The V end was cut by 1 base, the J end by 3 bases, with 13 bases between. This CDR3 is CSARVVSRYYNEQFF. The CDR3 nucleotides read TGCAGTGCTAGAGTCGTGTCCAGATACTACAATGAGCAGTTCTTC.

In its sample, this clonotype was seen a few times. The V and J genes are TRBV3-1 and TRBJ2-4; TRBD1 agrees at 10 bases. In germline, CDR1 is LGHDT, CDR2 YNNKEL (reference sequence). V trimming: 1 base; J trimming: 9 bases; junction bases outside the gene matches: 0. CDR3 length: 13 residues. This chain's CDR3 is CASSQGQGAIQYF. Here the CDR3 DNA reads TGTGCCAGCAGCCAAGGACAGGGGGCCATTCAGTACTTC.

This clonotype was recorded a few times. The rearrangement links TRBV20-1 to TRBJ1-4, with TRBD1 matching over 7 bases. The CDR3 has 15 residues. CDR1 DFQATT and CDR2 SNEGSKA come from the germline V gene (reference sequence). V was clipped by 3 bases and J by 8 bases; unmatched bases: 12. As DNA, the CDR3 is TGCAGTGCTAGCAATCCGGGACAGACGGGGGAAAAACTGTTTTTT. It is translated as CSASNPGQTGEKLFF.